The clone carrying this T cell receptor (beta chain) was found a few times. What it binds is unknown. The PCR had 60 Vbeta and 13 Jbeta primers. Profiled with immunoSEQ multiplex PCR; TCRdb holds only in-frame clones, not every one. The data contain about 140,000 clones, roughly two thirds of them seen just once; the ten biggest clones take up around 1.8%. These data belong to a study of cytomegalovirus exposure and HLA in healthy donors. General study findings and limits: An analysis done earlier found most TCR beta V segments productive about 87% or about 30% of the time. In vitro, a few CMV-associated chains proved specific for CMV antigens.

This CDR3 is 12 amino acids long. Germline V gene data show CDR1 as SGHDN and CDR2 as FVKESK. V lost 0 bases and J lost 2, with 2 bases in between. The rearrangement uses TRBV14 and TRBJ2-7; D is uncertain. Sequencing was carried out using PBMCs. The receptor comes from a male donor in good health and CMV-seronegative. The CDR3 DNA sequence: TGTGCCAGCAGCCAAGACACCTACGAGCAGTACTTC. It codes for CASSQDTYEQYF. The complete variable domain, with remaining parts taken from reference TRBV14 and TRBJ2-7, reads EAGVTQFPSHSVIEKGQTVTLRCDPISGHDNLYWYRRVMGKEIKFLLHFVKESKQDESGMPNNRFLAERTGGTYSTLKVQPAELEDSGVYFCASSQDTYEQYFGPGTRLTVT.